Each of the 18 T cell receptor beta chains below was sequenced from the same sample in a study of glioma-infiltrating T cells. Using RNA template, CDR3s of TCR alpha and beta were amplified with iRepertoire arm-PCR. From the multiplex PCR reads, TCRdb called clonotypes with MiXCR, one entry per CDR3 protein. Among around 180,000 distinct CDR3 sequences listed, about 47% were seen once. Sequenced sample: glioma tissue, nonneoplastic brain tissue, or PBMCs (not recorded which). These receptors were collected from a human donor with low-grade glioma or glioblastoma, undergoing nonglioma brain surgery, or in good health (not recorded which).

This clonotype was seen just once. A much bigger clone sits one base away, suggesting this may be a read error. The J gene is TRBJ2-1, the V gene TRBV2; 9 nucleotides match TRBD1. This CDR3 has 14 amino acids. Germline V CDR1 and CDR2: SNHLY, FYNNEI. Here the CDR3 DNA reads TGTGACAGCAGTCGTACCACAGGGGGCGATGAGCAGTTCTTC. This translates into CDSSRTTGGDEQFF.

About this clonotype itself: Given a much more abundant clone one base away, this may be a read error. V is TRBV4-1 and J is TRBJ2-3; D is uncertain. Per the germline V gene, CDR1 is MGHRA and CDR2 is YSYEKL. There are 15 residues in the CDR3. The CDR3, as DNA: TGCGCCAGCATCCAAAAAAGGCTTTTCACAGATACGCAGTATTTT. It translates to CASIQKRLFTDTQYF.

This clonotype was found many times. The CDR3 nucleotides are TGTGCCAGCAGAGGCATTCTATACGAGCAGTACTTC. Protein sequence: CASRGILYEQYF. The rearrangement uses TRBV28 and TRBJ2-7, with D unclear. CDR3 length: 12 residues. Trimming stripped 6 bases from V and 4 bases from J, with 10 bases between. Per germline, CDR1 MDHEN and CDR2 SYDVKM. The full variable domain, rest sourced from reference TRBV28 and TRBJ2-7, is DVKVTQSSRYLVKRTGEKVFLECVQDMDHENMFWYRQDPGLGLRLIYFSYDVKMKEKGDIPEGYSVSREKKERFSLILESASTNQTSMYLCASRGILYEQYFGPGTRLTVT.

The chain recombines TRBV19 with TRBJ1-1, with unresolved D. Germline CDR1 is LNHDA and CDR2 is SQIVND (reference sequence). V shed 3 bases and J shed 2 bases, with 10 bases lying between them. The CDR3 consists of 14 residues. The CDR3 coding sequence is TGTGCCAGTAGTATTCGACGGGGAAACACTGAAGCTTTCTTT. Protein sequence: CASSIRRGNTEAFF.

This clonotype was found many times. The rearrangement uses TRBV3-1 and TRBJ1-5; unclear D gene. CDR3 length equals 15 residues. The V end lost 0 bases, the J end lost 7 bases, and 13 bases lay between the germline ends. Germline CDR1 and CDR2: LGHDT and YNNKEL (reference sequence). The CDR3 here is CASSQDRVPGQPQHF. For the CDR3, the DNA is TGTGCCAGCAGCCAAGATCGCGTCCCAGGCCAGCCCCAGCATTTT.

The rearrangement joins TRBV12-3 or TRBV12-4 to TRBJ2-2; 11 bases line up with TRBD2. J was trimmed by 5 bases and V by 6 bases; bases with no gene match: 2. The CDR3 is 14 residues long. CDR3 sequence reads: CASRLAGVTGELFF. The CDR3 DNA reads as TGTGCCAGCAGACTAGCGGGAGTGACCGGGGAGCTGTTTTTT.

The chain uses TRBV6-5 and TRBJ1-1; D is undetermined. The CDR3 loop spans 13 amino acids. V shed 2 bases and J shed 1 base, with 5 bases lying between them. CDR1 is MNHEY and CDR2 is SVGAGI in the germline V gene. Here the CDR3 reads CASSYERNTEAFF. The CDR3 coding sequence is TGTGCCAGCAGTTACGAGAGGAACACTGAAGCTTTCTTT.

The chain uses TRBV28 and TRBJ2-3, with TRBD1 as a possible D gene (5 bases). The CDR3 runs to 15 residues. The germline gives CDR1 MDHEN, CDR2 SYDVKM. Trimming removed 3 bases at V and 1 base at J, with 11 bases between. The CDR3 is CASSFSQGGTDTQYF. The CDR3 nucleotides are TGTGCCAGCAGTTTTAGTCAGGGCGGCACAGATACGCAGTATTTT.

This clonotype has ten or more counts. V usage is TRBV18 and J usage is TRBJ1-1; D is uncertain. The CDR3 runs 15 residues. The ends were cut back, 1 base at V and 0 bases at J, with 9 bases in the middle. The germline CDR1 and CDR2 sequences are KGHSH and LQKENI. The CDR3 protein is CASSPLLVVNTEAFF. In DNA, the CDR3 is TGTGCCAGCTCACCACTCTTGGTCGTGAACACTGAAGCTTTCTTT.

This clonotype came up many times. This chain links TRBV2 with TRBJ2-3; D may be TRBD1 or TRBD2 (5 bases each). From germline, CDR1 is SNHLY and CDR2 FYNNEI. This CDR3 contains 15 residues. The germline V and J ends were trimmed by 7 bases and 4 bases, with 18 bases remaining between them. The CDR3 region is CASKSGTGISDTQYF. In DNA, the CDR3 is TGTGCCAGCAAGTCCGGGACGGGTATTTCAGATACGCAGTATTTT. Drawing the rest from reference TRBV2 and TRBJ2-3, the complete variable domain is EPEVTQTPSHQVTQMGQEVILRCVPISNHLYFYWYRQILGQKVEFLVSFYNNEISEKSEIFDDQFSVERPDGSNFTLKIRSTKLEDSAMYFCASKSGTGISDTQYFGPGTRLTVL.

This clonotype showed up many times. This chain links TRBV20-1 with TRBJ2-7; TRBD2 matches 7 bases. Trimming cost V 6 bases and J 5 bases; bases outside gene matches: 13. The germline V gene has CDR1 DFQATT and CDR2 SNEGSKA (reference sequence). This CDR3 region has 14 residues. The CDR3 loop reads CSALVGAGSDEQYF. The DNA for the CDR3 is TGCAGTGCCCTCGTGGGAGCGGGATCGGACGAGCAGTACTTC.

The chain recombines TRBV6-1 with TRBJ2-1, with 7 bases identical to TRBD1. V lost 2 bases to trimming and J lost 4 bases; unmatched junction nucleotides: 5. In germline, CDR1 is MNHNS, CDR2 SASEGT. This CDR3 has 15 residues. This CDR3 reads CASSEIQGVYNEQFF. The CDR3 nucleotides are TGTGCCAGCAGTGAAATTCAGGGGGTGTACAATGAGCAGTTCTTC.

A remark on this clonotype: A much larger clone lies one base from this, so it may be a read error. The chain combines TRBV3-1 with TRBJ1-1; D gene unclear. Germline lookup yields CDR1 LGHDT and CDR2 YNNKEL (reference sequence). The ends were cut back, 5 bases at V and 0 bases at J, with 13 bases in the middle. The length of the CDR3 is 15 residues. CDR3 loop: CASSDQKGLNTEAFF. The CDR3 bases are TGTGCCAGCAGCGACCAGAAGGGTTTGAACACTGAAGCTTTCTTT.

The chain employs TRBV5-1 and TRBJ1-1; no clear D gene. Looked up from germline, CDR1 is SGHRS and CDR2 is YFSETQ. The V end lost 4 bases, the J end lost 1 base, and 14 bases lay between the germline ends. CDR3 length equals 15 residues. Written as DNA, the CDR3 is TGCGCCAGCAGCATAAGTATGGGCCAGAACACTGAAGCTTTCTTT. Translated, it gives CASSISMGQNTEAFF.

To note about this clonotype: A much larger clone lies a single base off, so this may be a read error. CDR3 amino acids: CASSTPYWGADEQFF. For the CDR3, the DNA is TGTGCCAGCAGCACCCCATACTGGGGAGCAGATGAGCAGTTCTTC. The V and J genes are TRBV3-1 and TRBJ2-1; D is perhaps TRBD2 (5 bases). The V gene lost 5 bases and the J gene lost 8 bases, with 19 bases spanning the gap. This CDR3 is 15 amino acids long. Per germline, CDR1 LGHDT and CDR2 YNNKEL (reference sequence).

About this clonotype itself: A read error may be the cause here, since a much bigger clone is one base away. V gene TRBV28 combines with J gene TRBJ2-2; D call uncertain. The germline V and J ends were trimmed by 7 bases and 5 bases, with 11 bases remaining between them. CDR1 and CDR2 from the germline V gene are MDHEN and SYDVKM. This CDR3 contains 13 residues. The CDR3 reads CASILARTGELFF. The CDR3 nucleotides are TGTGCCAGCATATTAGCTAGGACCGGGGAGCTGTTTTTT.

This clonotype was detected only a few times. The CDR3 region is CASSEEWGTRGALGETQYF. The CDR3 nucleotides read TGTGCCAGCAGCGAGGAGTGGGGGACGAGGGGCGCGCTTGGGGAGACCCAGTACTTC. V is TRBV7-8 and J is TRBJ2-5; possibly TRBD1 or TRBD2 for D (5 bases each). The CDR3 covers 19 residues. Trimming shortened V by 5 bases and J by 5 bases, and 30 bases separated the two germline ends. Germline CDR1 SGHVS, CDR2 FQNEAQ.

The genes are TRBV3-1 and TRBJ2-7; 8 bases agree with TRBD1. This CDR3 comprises 18 residues. The ends lost 0 bases at V and 4 bases at J; junction bases unmatched: 14. CDR1 is LGHDT and CDR2 is YNNKEL in the germline V gene (reference sequence). The CDR3 reads CASSQEPSDRGNSYEQYF. In DNA form, the CDR3 reads TGTGCCAGCAGCCAAGAACCCAGCGACAGGGGAAACTCATACGAGCAGTACTTC.